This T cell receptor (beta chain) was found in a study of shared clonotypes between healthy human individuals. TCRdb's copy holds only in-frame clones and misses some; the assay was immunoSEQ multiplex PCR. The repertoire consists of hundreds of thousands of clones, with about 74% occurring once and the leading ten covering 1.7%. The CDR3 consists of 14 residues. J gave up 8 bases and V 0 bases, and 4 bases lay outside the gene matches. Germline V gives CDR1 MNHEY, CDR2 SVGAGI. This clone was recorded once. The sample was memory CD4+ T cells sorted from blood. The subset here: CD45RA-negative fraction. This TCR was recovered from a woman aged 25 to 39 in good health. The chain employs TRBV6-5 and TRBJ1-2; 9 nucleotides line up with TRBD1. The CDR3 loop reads CASSYSGQGQGYTF. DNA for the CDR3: TGTGCCAGCAGTTACTCCGGACAGGGGCAAGGCTACACCTTC.